Listed here are 27 T cell receptor beta chains from one sample, sequenced in a study of beta chain features in type 1 diabetes (dated by TCRdb to the late 2010s). Libraries were prepared through the immunoSEQ multiplex PCR assay. The High Capacity cDNA Reverse Transcription Kit was used to reverse transcribe all of the isolated RNA, meaning that expressed TCRB transcripts were what got sequenced. TCRdb provides this immuneACCESS table in a form limited to in-frame rearrangements. Some clones are lacking; in checked studies, under half of them reflect an unresolved V gene, and why the rest are absent is not known. The sample profile shows over 300,000 clones; 8% of them were found once. Less than 0.45% of the sample comes from the top ten. Source material: central memory CD4+ T cells from blood. The receptors come from a woman between 18 and 29 years old in good health.

This clone was seen more than once but under ten times. J is TRBJ2-5 and V is TRBV28, with TRBD1 matching over 12 bases. The germline gives CDR1 MDHEN, CDR2 SYDVKM. V lost 1 base, J lost 1 base, and 7 bases stayed unmatched. CDR3 size: 18 residues. The CDR3 DNA follows: TGTGCCAGCAGTTTATCGGGACAGGGGGCGGTTGGCCAAGAGACCCAGTACTTC. Protein: CASSLSGQGAVGQETQYF.

This chain connects TRBV19 to TRBJ2-1; D might be TRBD1 or TRBD2, each matching 7 bases. The CDR3 consists of 14 residues. V gave up 10 bases and J gave up 1 base, with 14 bases separating them. CDR1 is LNHDA, CDR2 SQIVND, per germline (reference sequence). CDR3 sequence reads: CATQRGQSYNEQFF. CDR3 nucleotides: TGTGCCACCCAGCGGGGACAGTCCTACAATGAGCAGTTCTTC.

This chain joins TRBV5-8 and TRBJ2-3; tentatively, D is TRBD2 (5 bases). The CDR3 is made up of 11 amino acids. Germline lookup yields CDR1 SGHTS and CDR2 YDEGEE. V shed 2 bases and J shed 8 bases, with 6 bases lying between them. The CDR3 region is CASSFLATQYF. The CDR3 nucleotides read TGTGCCAGCAGCTTCCTAGCTACGCAGTATTTT.

Points on this clone: Different DNA sequences within this sample yield the same CDR3. CDR3 sequence reads: CASSEDSNYGYTF. The CDR3 DNA is TGTGCCAGCAGCGAAGACAGTAACTATGGCTACACCTTC. The genes are TRBV28 and TRBJ1-2; a weak D match, TRBD1 (5 bases). The CDR3 contains 13 residues. V was trimmed by 6 bases and J by 1 base, leaving 9 bases between them. The germline CDR1 and CDR2 sequences are MDHEN and SYDVKM.

This clone was seen only a few times. The genes are TRBV7-2 and TRBJ2-7, with D uncertain. Trimming pared 5 bases from V and 1 base from J, leaving 12 bases between. Per the germline V gene, CDR1 is SGHTA and CDR2 is FQGNSA. The CDR3 consists of 14 residues. The CDR3 DNA reads TGTGCCAGCAGCCCGCAGATTGGTTCCTACGAGCAGTACTTC. The encoded protein is CASSPQIGSYEQYF.

The chain uses TRBV4-2 and TRBJ2-2, with no clear D. V shed 0 bases and J shed 1 base, with 9 bases lying between them. CDR1 and CDR2 (germline): LGHNA, YNFKEQ. This CDR3 contains 16 residues. The CDR3 is CASSQDLVLNTGELFF. The CDR3 DNA is TGTGCCAGCAGCCAAGATCTGGTTTTGAACACCGGGGAGCTGTTTTTT.

V usage is TRBV2 and J usage is TRBJ1-2; 8 bases fit TRBD1. The CDR3 is 14 amino acids. Germline CDR1 and CDR2: SNHLY and FYNNEI. V lost 5 bases to trimming and J lost 7 bases; unmatched junction nucleotides: 9. CDR3 loop: CASSLDRVEGGYTF. The CDR3 DNA follows: TGTGCCAGCAGTTTGGACAGGGTAGAGGGTGGCTACACCTTC.

There are a few counts of this clone. The rearrangement links TRBV25-1 to TRBJ2-1; no firm D call. Looked up from germline, CDR1 is MGHDK and CDR2 is SYGVNS. V lost 2 bases, J lost 0 bases, and 8 bases lay in between. The CDR3 is 15 amino acids. DNA for the CDR3: TGTGCCAGCAGTGAAGTTAAGGGCTCCTACAATGAGCAGTTCTTC. Amino acids: CASSEVKGSYNEQFF.

V usage is TRBV7-2 and J usage is TRBJ2-5, with a possible D match to TRBD1 (6 bases). Germline lookup yields CDR1 SGHTA and CDR2 FQGNSA. The V gene lost 3 bases and the J gene lost 5 bases, with 16 bases spanning the gap. The CDR3 consists of 15 residues. The CDR3 loop reads CASSLDRRGWETQYF. CDR3 nucleotides: TGTGCCAGCAGCTTGGACCGCAGGGGTTGGGAGACCCAGTACTTC.

The chain uses TRBV2 and TRBJ2-5, with 12 positions matching TRBD2. The CDR3 is 16 residues long. Unmatched junction bases numbered 7, after V lost 4 bases and J lost 4 bases. Germline CDR1 reads SNHLY; CDR2 reads FYNNEI. This CDR3 is CASSALLAGGTETQYF. CDR3 DNA sequence: TGTGCCAGCAGTGCTCTTCTAGCGGGAGGGACAGAGACCCAGTACTTC.

V gene TRBV23-1 combines with J gene TRBJ2-7; 7 nucleotides match TRBD1. TRBV23-1 is an ORF, with its function uncertain. This CDR3 spans 15 amino acids. Trimming at V came to 2 bases and at J to 3 bases, leaving 7 bases not matched to a gene. CDR3 sequence: CASSQNRDRLYEQYF. The CDR3 DNA is TGCGCCAGCAGTCAAAACCGGGACAGACTCTACGAGCAGTACTTC.

The chain employs TRBV2 and TRBJ2-7, with D hard to call. Germline lookup yields CDR1 SNHLY and CDR2 FYNNEI. Trimming removed 7 bases from V and 0 bases from J, with 10 bases in between. This CDR3 is 13 amino acids long. The CDR3 is CASKSATSYEQYF. The CDR3 DNA sequence: TGTGCCAGCAAGTCAGCGACCTCCTACGAGCAGTACTTC.

The chain uses TRBV7-3 and TRBJ2-7, with TRBD1 identical over 10 bases. Trimming removed 2 bases from V and 2 bases from J; junction bases left unmatched: 6. The CDR3 consists of 16 residues. Germline V gene lookup returns CDR1 SGHTA and CDR2 FQGTGA. The CDR3 DNA follows: TGTGCCAGCAGCTTAGCTGGGACAGGGGATCCCTACGAGCAGTACTTC. Translating it yields CASSLAGTGDPYEQYF. Combining the CDR3 with reference TRBV7-3 and TRBJ2-7 gives the whole variable domain GAGVSQTPSNKVTEKGKYVELRCDPISGHTALYWYRQSLGQGPEFLIYFQGTGAADDSGLPNDRFFAVRPEGSVSTLKIQRTERGDSAVYLCASSLAGTGDPYEQYFGPGTRLTVT.

This clone appeared a few times. The DNA of the CDR3 is TGTGCCAGCAGACCCCGACAGGGGGGCATCCTAGCCAAAAACATTCAGTACTTC. Its protein product is CASRPRQGGILAKNIQYF. V and J are TRBV7-2 and TRBJ2-4; TRBD1 matches at 9 bases. The CDR3 spans 18 residues. CDR1 SGHTA and CDR2 FQGNSA come from the germline V gene. The ends lost 6 bases at V and 0 bases at J; junction bases unmatched: 12.

This clone came up a few times. The chain carries TRBV28 and TRBJ2-1; 10 positions agree with TRBD2. CDR1 is MDHEN, CDR2 SYDVKM, per germline. The CDR3 has 17 residues. V lost 2 bases to trimming and J lost 2 bases; unmatched junction nucleotides: 6. The DNA of the CDR3 is TGTGCCAGCAGTTTAAATGGTCTAGCGGGAGCCTACAATGAGCAGTTCTTC. It is translated as CASSLNGLAGAYNEQFF.

The chain employs TRBV28 and TRBJ1-1; no firm D call. The CDR3 spans 14 residues. Germline V gene sequence: CDR1 MDHEN, CDR2 SYDVKM. Trimming took 3 bases from V and 5 from J, leaving 13 bases between them. The CDR3 bases are TGTGCCAGCAGTTTTGACGTCTCTGGGACTGAAGCTTTCTTT. Translating it yields CASSFDVSGTEAFF. The full variable domain, completed using reference TRBV28 and TRBJ1-1, is DVKVTQSSRYLVKRTGEKVFLECVQDMDHENMFWYRQDPGLGLRLIYFSYDVKMKEKGDIPEGYSVSREKKERFSLILESASTNQTSMYLCASSFDVSGTEAFFGQGTRLTVV.

This clone was picked up a small number of times. This chain uses TRBV9 with TRBJ2-5; D is uncertain. This CDR3 is built from 12 residues. Per germline, CDR1 SGDLS and CDR2 YYNGEE. V was shortened by 4 bases and J by 5 bases, with 9 bases between the two germline ends. CDR3 DNA: TGTGCCAGCAGCCCCCTGAGGGAGACCCAGTACTTC. Protein sequence: CASSPLRETQYF.

Many counts were recorded for this clone. This chain links TRBV7-2 with TRBJ2-7, with D hard to call. V was clipped by 1 base and J by 6 bases, with 10 bases between them. Per germline, CDR1 SGHTA and CDR2 FQGNSA. CDR3 length equals 13 residues. Here the CDR3 DNA reads TGTGCCAGCAGCTTAGACAGTTTCGGCGAGCAGTACTTC. Encoded protein: CASSLDSFGEQYF.

This clone was counted a few times. V is TRBV5-1 and J is TRBJ2-5; perhaps TRBD2 as D (6 bases). Germline V gene data show CDR1 as SGHRS and CDR2 as YFSETQ. V was clipped by 2 bases and J by 2 bases, with 10 bases between them. This CDR3 comprises 14 residues. This CDR3 is CASSFLASQETQYF. The CDR3 bases are TGCGCCAGCAGCTTCCTAGCGTCTCAAGAGACCCAGTACTTC.

In its sample, this clone was seen a few times. The V and J genes are TRBV2 and TRBJ2-3; unclear D gene. The CDR3 totals 13 residues. V was cut by 9 bases and J by 2 bases, with 12 bases left in between. CDR1 is SNHLY and CDR2 is FYNNEI in the germline V gene. This CDR3 is CASQLEFTDTQYF. The CDR3 DNA follows: TGTGCCAGTCAACTCGAGTTCACAGATACGCAGTATTTT. The full variable domain, rest sourced from reference TRBV2 and TRBJ2-3, is EPEVTQTPSHQVTQMGQEVILRCVPISNHLYFYWYRQILGQKVEFLVSFYNNEISEKSEIFDDQFSVERPDGSNFTLKIRSTKLEDSAMYFCASQLEFTDTQYFGPGTRLTVL.

The table lists this clone with a few counts. The V and J genes are TRBV27 and TRBJ2-7; TRBD1 matches at 9 bases. Germline V gene sequence: CDR1 MNHEY, CDR2 SMNVEV (reference sequence). CDR3 length equals 17 residues. V dropped 4 bases and J dropped 4; count of bases not matched to a gene: 14. DNA of the CDR3: TGTGCCAGCAGTTCGAGGACCGCCGGGACAGGGCGGTACGAGCAGTACTTC. This codes for CASSSRTAGTGRYEQYF.

Only a few counts were recorded for this clone. Other DNA sequences in the same sample also yield this CDR3. The CDR3 nucleotides read TGCAGTGCCCCAGAAAACACTGAAGCTTTCTTT. The encoded protein is CSAPENTEAFF. The V and J genes are TRBV20-1 and TRBJ1-1, with D unresolved. Trimming pared 6 bases from V and 2 bases from J, leaving 7 bases between. This CDR3 has 11 residues. CDR1 is DFQATT and CDR2 is SNEGSKA in the germline V gene (reference sequence).

The sample holds a few counts of this clone. The chain employs TRBV29-1 and TRBJ2-5; D may be TRBD2 (5 bases). The DNA end lines up better with TRBJ2-7; the J call may be wrong. CDR1 is SQVTM and CDR2 is ANQGSEA in the germline V gene. CDR3 length: 13 amino acids. This chain's CDR3 is CSVEDPSYHEQYF. The CDR3 DNA follows: TGCAGCGTTGAAGACCCTAGCTACCACGAGCAGTACTTC.

This sequence joins TRBV10-1 and TRBJ2-7; no reliable D call. The CDR3 is made up of 13 amino acids. With 4 bases removed from V and 0 bases from J, the gap between germline ends came to 7 bases. Germline lookup yields CDR1 WNHNN and CDR2 SYGVQD (reference sequence). CDR3 loop: CASSAGGSYEQYF. For the CDR3, the DNA is TGCGCCAGCAGTGCCGGCGGCTCCTACGAGCAGTACTTC.

Of note for this clone: A far more abundant clone sits one base away, making this likely a read error. This chain links TRBV7-8 with TRBJ2-2; TRBD2 matches 7 bases. The V segment lost 5 bases and the J segment 8 bases; nucleotides outside the gene matches: 14. Germline V lookup: CDR1 SGHVS, CDR2 FQNEAQ. The CDR3 consists of 16 residues. CDR3: CASSPGAGGTTGELFF. CDR3 nucleotide sequence: TGTGCCAGCAGCCCTGGGGCGGGTGGGACTACGGGGGAGCTGTTTTTT.

This clone was counted between two and nine times. This sequence joins TRBV7-2 and TRBJ1-1; 7 bases align to TRBD1. CDR3 length: 14 residues. Germline CDR1 reads SGHTA; CDR2 reads FQGNSA. J was trimmed by 1 base and V by 6 bases; bases with no gene match: 5. CDR3 region: CASSQTGWNTEAFF. The CDR3, as DNA: TGTGCCAGCAGTCAGACAGGGTGGAACACTGAAGCTTTCTTT.

This clone was counted ten times or more. Other nucleotide sequences in the sample specify the same CDR3. CDR3 in amino acids: CASSDVGGNEKLFF. In nucleotides, the CDR3 is TGTGCCAGCAGTGACGTGGGAGGGAATGAAAAACTGTTTTTT. This chain uses TRBV25-1 with TRBJ1-4; D remains unclear. Germline V gene data show CDR1 as MGHDK and CDR2 as SYGVNS. With 3 bases removed from V and 5 bases from J, the gap between germline ends came to 10 bases. CDR3 length equals 14 residues.